This record covers a single T cell receptor beta chain. This record comes from a study of shared clonotypes between healthy human individuals. It was at deep level that the assay was run. Profiling relied on immunoSEQ multiplex PCR, and the TCRdb table lists in-frame clones only, not all of them. This table has about 450,000 clones, around 75% appearing once. Trimming removed 4 bases from V and 4 bases from J; junction bases left unmatched: 9. The CDR3 sequence is 15 residues long. Per germline, CDR1 SGHRS and CDR2 YFSETQ. Healthy and HIV-negative, the adult donors had no recent acute infections or vaccinations. The study drew all its donors from Caucasian adults living in Nashville, Tennessee.

The chain combines TRBV5-1 with TRBJ2-7; 9 nucleotides line up with TRBD1. Sample: PBMCs. The TCR sequence derives from a middle-aged woman in good health. Some clones in this sample may be carry-over from other donors' samples. The CDR3 sequence: CASSPGGTGKYEQYF. The CDR3 bases are TGCGCCAGCAGCCCTGGGGGGACAGGGAAGTACGAGCAGTACTTC.